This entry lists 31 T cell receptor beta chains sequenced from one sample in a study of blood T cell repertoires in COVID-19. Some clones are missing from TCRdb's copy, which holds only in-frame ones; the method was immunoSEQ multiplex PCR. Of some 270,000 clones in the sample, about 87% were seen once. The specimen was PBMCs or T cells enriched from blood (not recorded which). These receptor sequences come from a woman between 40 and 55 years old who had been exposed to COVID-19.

The CDR3 reads CSAGGNTEAFF. The CDR3 DNA sequence: TGCAGTGCCGGAGGGAACACTGAAGCTTTCTTT. The chain recombines TRBV20-1 with TRBJ1-1; D is unresolved. V shed 6 bases and J shed 1 base, with 6 bases lying between them. Germline CDR1 and CDR2: DFQATT and SNEGSKA (reference sequence). This CDR3 is built from 11 residues.

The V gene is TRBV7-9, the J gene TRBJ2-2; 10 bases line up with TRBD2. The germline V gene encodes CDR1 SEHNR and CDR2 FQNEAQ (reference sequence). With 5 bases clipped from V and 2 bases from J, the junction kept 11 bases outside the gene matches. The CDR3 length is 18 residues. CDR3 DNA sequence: TGTGCCAGCAGCCGCGCGGGACTAGCGAGGGGAAACACCGGGGAGCTGTTTTTT. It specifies CASSRAGLARGNTGELFF.

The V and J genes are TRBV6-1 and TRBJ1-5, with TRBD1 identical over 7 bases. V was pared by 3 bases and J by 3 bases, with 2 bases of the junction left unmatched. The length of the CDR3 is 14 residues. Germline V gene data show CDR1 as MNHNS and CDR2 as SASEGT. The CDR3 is CASSETGINQPQHF. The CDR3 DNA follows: TGTGCCAGCAGTGAGACAGGGATCAATCAGCCCCAGCATTTT.

In DNA, the CDR3 is TGTGCCAGCAGTGCTGAGGATACGCAGTATTTT. Translation: CASSAEDTQYF. V gene TRBV25-1 combines with J gene TRBJ2-3; D remains unclear. V was pared by 4 bases and J by 6 bases, with 5 bases between. The CDR3 consists of 11 residues. Germline V gene lookup returns CDR1 MGHDK and CDR2 SYGVNS.

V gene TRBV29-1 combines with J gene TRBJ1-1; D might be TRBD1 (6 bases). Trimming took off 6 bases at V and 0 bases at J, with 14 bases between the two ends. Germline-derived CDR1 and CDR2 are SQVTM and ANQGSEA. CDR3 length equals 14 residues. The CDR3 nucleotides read TGCAGCGTCCAAAGGACAGTCCTGAACACTGAAGCTTTCTTT. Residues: CSVQRTVLNTEAFF.

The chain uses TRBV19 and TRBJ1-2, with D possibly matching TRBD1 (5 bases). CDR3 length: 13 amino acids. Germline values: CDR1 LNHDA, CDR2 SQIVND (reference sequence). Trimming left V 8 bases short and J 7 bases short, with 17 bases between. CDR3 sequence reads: CASWGGASRGYTF. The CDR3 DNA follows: TGTGCCAGTTGGGGAGGGGCGTCTCGTGGCTACACCTTC.

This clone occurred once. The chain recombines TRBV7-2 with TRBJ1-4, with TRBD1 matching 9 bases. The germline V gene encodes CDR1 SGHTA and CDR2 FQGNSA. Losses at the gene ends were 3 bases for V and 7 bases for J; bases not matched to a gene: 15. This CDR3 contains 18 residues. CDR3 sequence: CASSFRPGQGKRGEKLFF. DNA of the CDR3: TGTGCCAGCAGCTTTAGACCGGGACAGGGAAAGCGGGGTGAAAAACTGTTTTTT.

The CDR3 loop is CASSSDRKITDTQYF. CDR3 DNA sequence: TGTGCCAGCAGTTCCGACAGAAAGATAACAGATACGCAGTATTTT. V gene TRBV7-9 combines with J gene TRBJ2-3; possible D gene TRBD1, 5 bases. V dropped 6 bases and J dropped 3 bases, with 16 bases sitting between them. The CDR3 totals 15 residues. Per the germline V gene, CDR1 is SEHNR and CDR2 is FQNEAQ (reference sequence).

In nucleotides, the CDR3 is TGTGCCAGCAGTCCCCGCAGCTCCTACGAGCAGTACTTC. Protein product: CASSPRSSYEQYF. This chain links TRBV27 with TRBJ2-7; D gene uncertain. Germline CDR1 reads MNHEY; CDR2 reads SMNVEV (reference sequence). The CDR3 runs 13 residues. Trimming removed 5 bases from V and 0 bases from J, with 8 bases in between.

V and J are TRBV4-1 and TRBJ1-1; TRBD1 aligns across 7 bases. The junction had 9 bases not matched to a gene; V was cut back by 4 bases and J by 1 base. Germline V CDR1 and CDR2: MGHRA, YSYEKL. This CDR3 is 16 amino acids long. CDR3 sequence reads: CASSPRQGWGNTEAFF. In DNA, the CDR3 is TGCGCCAGCAGCCCGAGACAGGGTTGGGGGAACACTGAAGCTTTCTTT.

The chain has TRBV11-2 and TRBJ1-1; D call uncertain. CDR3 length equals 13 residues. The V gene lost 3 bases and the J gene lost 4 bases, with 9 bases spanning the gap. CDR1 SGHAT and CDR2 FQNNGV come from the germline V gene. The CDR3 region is CASSFGVSTEAFF. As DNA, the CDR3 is TGTGCCAGCAGCTTCGGGGTATCCACTGAAGCTTTCTTT.

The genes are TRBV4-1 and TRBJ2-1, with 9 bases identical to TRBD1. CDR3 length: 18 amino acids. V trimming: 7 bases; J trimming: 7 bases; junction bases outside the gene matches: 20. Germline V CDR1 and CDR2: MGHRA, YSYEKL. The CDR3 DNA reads TGCGCCAGCAATTCGGGACAGGGCTCTTTGCGGGAGATAAATGAGCAGTTCTTC. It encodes CASNSGQGSLREINEQFF.

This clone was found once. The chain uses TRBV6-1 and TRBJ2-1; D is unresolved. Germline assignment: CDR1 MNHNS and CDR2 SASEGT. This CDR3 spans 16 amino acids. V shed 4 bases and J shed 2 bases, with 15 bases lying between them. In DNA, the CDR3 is TGTGCCAGCAGTGTATCCCCTTCGTCGGCCTACAATGAGCAGTTCTTC. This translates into CASSVSPSSAYNEQFF.

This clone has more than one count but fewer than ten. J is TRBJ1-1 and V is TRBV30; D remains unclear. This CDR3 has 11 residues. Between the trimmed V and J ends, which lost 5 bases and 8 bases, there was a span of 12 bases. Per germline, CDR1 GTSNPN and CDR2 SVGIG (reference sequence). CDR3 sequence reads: CAWDREAEAFF. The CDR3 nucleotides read TGTGCCTGGGATCGTGAGGCAGAAGCTTTCTTT.

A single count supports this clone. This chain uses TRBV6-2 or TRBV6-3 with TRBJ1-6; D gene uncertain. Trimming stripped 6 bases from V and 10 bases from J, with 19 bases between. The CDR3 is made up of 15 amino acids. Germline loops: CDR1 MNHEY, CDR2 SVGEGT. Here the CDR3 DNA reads TGTGCCAGCAGCCTTGGACGGATGTCGGGGTCACCCCTCCACTTT. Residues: CASSLGRMSGSPLHF.

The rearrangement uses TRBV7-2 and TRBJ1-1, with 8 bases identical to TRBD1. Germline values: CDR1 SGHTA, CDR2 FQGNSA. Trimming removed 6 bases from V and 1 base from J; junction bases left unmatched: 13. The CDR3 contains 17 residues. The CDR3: CASRKQGGGAGNTEAFF. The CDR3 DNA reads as TGTGCCAGCAGGAAACAGGGGGGGGGCGCCGGGAACACTGAAGCTTTCTTT.

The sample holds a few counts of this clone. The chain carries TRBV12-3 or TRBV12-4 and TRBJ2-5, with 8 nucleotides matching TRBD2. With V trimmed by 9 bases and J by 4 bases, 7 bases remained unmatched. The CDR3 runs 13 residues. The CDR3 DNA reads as TGTGCCAGTAGCGGGGTAGCGCGAGAGACCCAGTACTTC. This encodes CASSGVARETQYF.

The chain's CDR3 is CASSLTGGLNNEQFF. The CDR3, as DNA: TGTGCCAGCAGTTTAACGGGAGGTTTAAACAATGAGCAGTTCTTC. The rearrangement links TRBV27 to TRBJ2-1; 7 bases agree with TRBD2. The CDR3 extends over 15 amino acids. Trimming took 2 bases from V and 5 from J; bases not matched to a gene: 6. Germline assignment: CDR1 MNHEY and CDR2 SMNVEV (reference sequence).

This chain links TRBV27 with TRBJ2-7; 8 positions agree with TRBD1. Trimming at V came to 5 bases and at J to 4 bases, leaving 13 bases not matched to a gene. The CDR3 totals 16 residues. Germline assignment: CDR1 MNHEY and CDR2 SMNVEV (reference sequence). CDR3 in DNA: TGTGCCAGCAGTCCCTCGACAGGGGTGGTCTGGTACGAGCAGTACGTC. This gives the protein CASSPSTGVVWYEQYV.

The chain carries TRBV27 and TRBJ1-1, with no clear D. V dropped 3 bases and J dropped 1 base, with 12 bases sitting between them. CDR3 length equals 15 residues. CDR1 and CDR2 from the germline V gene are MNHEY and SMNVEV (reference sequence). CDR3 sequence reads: CASSFLPPGNTEAFF. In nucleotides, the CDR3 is TGTGCCAGCAGTTTCCTTCCGCCCGGGAACACTGAAGCTTTCTTT.

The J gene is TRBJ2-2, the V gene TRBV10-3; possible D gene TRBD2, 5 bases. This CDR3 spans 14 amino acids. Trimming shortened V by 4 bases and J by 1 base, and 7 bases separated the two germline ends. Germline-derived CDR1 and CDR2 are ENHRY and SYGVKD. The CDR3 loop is CAISGGENTGELFF. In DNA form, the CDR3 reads TGTGCCATCAGTGGGGGAGAGAACACCGGGGAGCTGTTTTTT.

CDR3 coding DNA: TGTGCCAGCAGCTCTCGGGGGGGCTATGAGCAGTTCTTC. Encoded protein: CASSSRGGYEQFF. J is TRBJ2-1 and V is TRBV7-3, with TRBD2 matching 8 bases. Germline CDR1 reads SGHTA; CDR2 reads FQGTGA. After removal of 4 bases from V and 8 bases from J, the junction contained 4 bases not matched to a gene. The CDR3 has 13 amino acids.

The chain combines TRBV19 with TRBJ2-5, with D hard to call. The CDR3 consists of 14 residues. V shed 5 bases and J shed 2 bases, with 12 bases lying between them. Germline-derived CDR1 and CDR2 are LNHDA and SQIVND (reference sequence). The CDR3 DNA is TGTGCCAGTAGTTCCCGACACCGACAAGAGACCCAGTACTTC. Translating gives CASSSRHRQETQYF. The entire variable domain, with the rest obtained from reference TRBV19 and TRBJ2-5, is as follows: DGGITQSPKYLFRKEGQNVTLSCEQNLNHDAMYWYRQDPGQGLRLIYYSQIVNDFQKGDIAEGYSVSREKKESFPLTVTSAQKNPTAFYLCASSSRHRQETQYFGPGTRLLVL.

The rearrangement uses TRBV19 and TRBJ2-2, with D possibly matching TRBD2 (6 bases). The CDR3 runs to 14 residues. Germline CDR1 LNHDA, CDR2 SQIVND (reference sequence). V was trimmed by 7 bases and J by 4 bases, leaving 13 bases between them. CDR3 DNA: TGTGCCAGTACCTGGGGAGGACGCACCGGGGAGCTGTTTTTT. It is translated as CASTWGGRTGELFF.

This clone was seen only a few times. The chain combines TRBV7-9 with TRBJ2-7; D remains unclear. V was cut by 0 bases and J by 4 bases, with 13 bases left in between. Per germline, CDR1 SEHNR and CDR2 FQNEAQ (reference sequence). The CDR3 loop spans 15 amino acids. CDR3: CASSLARQIPYEQYF. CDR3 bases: TGTGCCAGCAGCTTAGCGAGGCAGATTCCATACGAGCAGTACTTC.

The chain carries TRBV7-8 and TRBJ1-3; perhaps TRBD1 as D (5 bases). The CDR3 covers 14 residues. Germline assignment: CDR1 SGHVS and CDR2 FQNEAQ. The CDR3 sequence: CERGGGGSGNTIYF. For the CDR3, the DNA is TGTGAACGTGGGGGGGGAGGCTCTGGAAACACCATATATTTT.

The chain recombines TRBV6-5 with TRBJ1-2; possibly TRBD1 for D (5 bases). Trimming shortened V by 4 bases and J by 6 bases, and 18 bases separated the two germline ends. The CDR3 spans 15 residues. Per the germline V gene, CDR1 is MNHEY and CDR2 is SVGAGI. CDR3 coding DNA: TGTGCCAGCAGTTCCTCCGGGGGGTTGGGGGATGGCTACACCTTC. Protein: CASSSSGGLGDGYTF.

CDR3: CATSDLGGGLGAADTQYF. The CDR3 DNA reads TGTGCCACCAGTGATTTAGGGGGGGGGCTGGGTGCGGCAGATACGCAGTATTTT. The gene calls are TRBV24-1 and TRBJ2-3, with D maybe TRBD2 (7 bases). The germline V and J ends were trimmed by 1 base and 4 bases, with 20 bases remaining between them. CDR3 size: 18 residues. Germline V CDR1 and CDR2: KGHDR, SFDVKD.

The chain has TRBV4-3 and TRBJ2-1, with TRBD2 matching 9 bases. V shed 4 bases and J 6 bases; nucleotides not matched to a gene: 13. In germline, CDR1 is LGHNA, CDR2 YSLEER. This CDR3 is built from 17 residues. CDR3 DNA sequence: TGCGCCAGCAGCCGCCCCCTCGCGGGAGGGCCAGGCAATGAGCAGTTCTTC. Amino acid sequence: CASSRPLAGGPGNEQFF.

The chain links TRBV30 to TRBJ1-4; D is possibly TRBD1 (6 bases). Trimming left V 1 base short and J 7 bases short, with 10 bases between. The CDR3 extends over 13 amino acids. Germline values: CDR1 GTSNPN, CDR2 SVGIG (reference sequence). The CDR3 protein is CAWSGQGSEKLFF. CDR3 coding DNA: TGTGCCTGGAGTGGCCAGGGGAGTGAAAAACTGTTTTTT.

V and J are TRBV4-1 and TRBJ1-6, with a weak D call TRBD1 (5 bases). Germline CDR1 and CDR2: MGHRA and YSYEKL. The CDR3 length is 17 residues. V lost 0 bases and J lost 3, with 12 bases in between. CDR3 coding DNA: TGCGCCAGCAGCCAAGATCGGGGGTCTAACTATAATTCACCCCTCCACTTT. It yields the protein CASSQDRGSNYNSPLHF.